The 10 T cell receptor beta chains below all came from one sample that was sequenced in a study of cytomegalovirus exposure and HLA in healthy donors. 60 Vbeta and 13 Jbeta primers were used in PCR. Repertoires were generated with immunoSEQ multiplex PCR, while TCRdb's copy carries only in-frame clones and drops some. The top ten hold about 1.8% of the sample, which has 110,000 or so clones, approximately 80% seen once. The source material was PBMCs. All receptors come from a man aged 40-50 years in good health and CMV-seronegative.

The chain employs TRBV5-6 and TRBJ1-2, with TRBD1 matching over 8 bases. The CDR3 sequence is 13 residues long. The trim removed 4 bases at V and 7 bases at J, leaving 6 bases unmatched. CDR1 is SGHDT, CDR2 YYEEEE, per germline. CDR3: CASSRNRGVGYTF. Written as DNA, the CDR3 is TGTGCCAGCAGCAGGAACAGGGGGGTTGGCTACACCTTC.

The rearrangement links TRBV5-4 to TRBJ2-3; 8 nucleotides line up with TRBD2. Germline V gene lookup returns CDR1 SGHNT and CDR2 YYREEE (reference sequence). The V and J ends lost 5 bases and 2 bases, in that order; junction bases with no gene match: 13. The CDR3 extends over 17 amino acids. The CDR3 here is CASSGRGGGGPTDTQYF. CDR3 bases: TGTGCCAGCAGTGGTCGGGGAGGCGGGGGGCCCACAGATACGCAGTATTTT.

The chain links TRBV11-2 to TRBJ1-5, with TRBD1 as a possible D gene (6 bases). Trimming pared 4 bases from V and 3 bases from J, leaving 10 bases between. Germline V lookup: CDR1 SGHAT, CDR2 FQNNGV. The CDR3 totals 14 residues. The chain's CDR3 is CASSYGQTNQPQHF. DNA for the CDR3: TGTGCCAGCAGCTACGGACAGACCAATCAGCCCCAGCATTTT.

This sequence joins TRBV5-1 and TRBJ1-1, with 8 bases fitting TRBD1. The germline gives CDR1 SGHRS, CDR2 YFSETQ. The CDR3 consists of 15 residues. V was clipped by 4 bases and J by 2 bases; unmatched bases: 7. The DNA for the CDR3 is TGCGCCAGCAGCCTTCGACAGGGGATAAACACTGAAGCTTTCTTT. Translation gives CASSLRQGINTEAFF.

This clone appeared a few times. DNA for the CDR3: TGCGCCAGCAGCTTGGCCCTCGGACAGGGAAACACCATATATTTT. Amino acids: CASSLALGQGNTIYF. The chain carries TRBV5-1 and TRBJ1-3, with D possibly matching TRBD1 (6 bases). CDR3 length: 15 residues. Germline CDR1 reads SGHRS; CDR2 reads YFSETQ. V gave up 0 bases and J gave up 4 bases, with 11 bases separating them.

The chain uses TRBV2 and TRBJ2-7, with D maybe TRBD1 (6 bases). The V end was cut by 6 bases, the J end by 3 bases, with 15 bases between. CDR1 and CDR2 (germline): SNHLY, FYNNEI. This CDR3 has 14 amino acids. CDR3 DNA: TGTGCCAGCAGGTTATGGCAGGGGCTCTACGAGCAGTACTTC. Translated: CASRLWQGLYEQYF.

Written as DNA, the CDR3 is TGTGCCAGCAGCCCCCTTATCTACGAGCAGTACTTC. This gives the protein CASSPLIYEQYF. J is TRBJ2-7 and V is TRBV28, with D unresolved. The CDR3 spans 12 residues. Trimming removed 6 bases at V and 3 bases at J, with 9 bases between. Per germline, CDR1 MDHEN and CDR2 SYDVKM. Variable domain in full (rest from reference TRBV28 and TRBJ2-7): DVKVTQSSRYLVKRTGEKVFLECVQDMDHENMFWYRQDPGLGLRLIYFSYDVKMKEKGDIPEGYSVSREKKERFSLILESASTNQTSMYLCASSPLIYEQYFGPGTRLTVT.

V usage is TRBV6-1 and J usage is TRBJ2-7, with D perhaps matching TRBD1 (5 bases). The CDR3 spans 12 residues. Trimming removed 4 bases from V and 6 bases from J, with 10 bases in between. Germline loops: CDR1 MNHNS, CDR2 SASEGT. The CDR3 is CASSAVGAEQYF. The CDR3 DNA reads TGTGCCAGCAGTGCGGTAGGGGCCGAGCAGTACTTC.

This clone was recorded only once. The CDR3, as DNA: TGTGCCAGCAGCTTAGAGGCTCTAGGCTCTGGGGCCAACGTCCTGACTTTC. Protein sequence: CASSLEALGSGANVLTF. The chain couples TRBV7-2 to TRBJ2-6; the D is unclear. The V gene's germline CDR1 is SGHTA and CDR2 FQGNSA. Deletions cut 1 base from V and 0 bases from J, with 10 bases between. This CDR3 contains 17 residues.

The chain is built from TRBV7-9 and TRBJ1-1; 8 bases align to TRBD1. The CDR3 runs 15 residues. Germline trimming cut 2 bases from V and 1 base from J; bases unmatched to any gene: 3. CDR1 SEHNR and CDR2 FQNEAQ come from the germline V gene (reference sequence). The CDR3 reads CASSLLGQANTEAFF. Here the CDR3 DNA reads TGTGCCAGCAGCTTATTGGGACAGGCGAACACTGAAGCTTTCTTT.